This TCR beta chain was captured by sequencing in a study of neurological immune-mediated disorders. This clonotype has at least ten counts. TCRdb re-called the 5' RACE reads with MiXCR, one entry per CDR3 protein. Of roughly 60,000 distinct CDR3 sequences detected, about 4.2% appear once; the ten largest clones hold more than 1.5%. V shed 3 bases and J 5 bases; nucleotides not matched to a gene: 1. Germline CDR1 reads DFQATT; CDR2 reads SNEGSKA (reference sequence). The CDR3 spans 13 residues. The sequence was collected from a woman aged 40 to 55 with multiple sclerosis. The chain is built from TRBV20-1 and TRBJ2-2, with 9 bases aligning to TRBD2. Sequencing was done on a sample of CD4+ T cells from blood. The CDR3 nucleotides read TGCAGTGCTAGTGCGGGGGGGACCGGGGAGCTGTTTTTT. Translated, it gives CSASAGGTGELFF.